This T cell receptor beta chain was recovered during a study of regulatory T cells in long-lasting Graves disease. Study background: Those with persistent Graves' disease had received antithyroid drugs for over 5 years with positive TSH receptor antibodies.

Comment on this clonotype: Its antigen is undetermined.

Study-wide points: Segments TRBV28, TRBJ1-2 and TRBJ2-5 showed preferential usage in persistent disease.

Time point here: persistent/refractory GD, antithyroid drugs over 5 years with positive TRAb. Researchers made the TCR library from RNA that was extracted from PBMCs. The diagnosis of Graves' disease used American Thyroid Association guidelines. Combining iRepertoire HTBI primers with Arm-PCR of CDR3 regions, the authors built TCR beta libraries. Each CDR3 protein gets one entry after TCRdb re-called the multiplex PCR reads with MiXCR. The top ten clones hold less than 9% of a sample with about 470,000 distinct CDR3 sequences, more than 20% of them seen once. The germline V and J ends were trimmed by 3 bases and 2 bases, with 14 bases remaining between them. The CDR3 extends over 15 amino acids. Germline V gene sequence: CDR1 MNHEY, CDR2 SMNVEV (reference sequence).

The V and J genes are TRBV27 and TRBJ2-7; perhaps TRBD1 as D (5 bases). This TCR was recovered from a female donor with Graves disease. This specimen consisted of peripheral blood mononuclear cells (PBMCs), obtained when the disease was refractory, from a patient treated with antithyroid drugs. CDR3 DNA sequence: TGTGCCAGCAGTTTGGGCCAGGGCCCCCCCTACGAGCAGTACTTC. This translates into CASSLGQGPPYEQYF.